Shown below are 19 T cell receptor beta chains from a single sample sequenced in a study of response to subunit inactivated influenza vaccine. TCRdb ran MiXCR on the RT-PCR reads and lists one entry per CDR3 protein. The table includes hundreds of thousands of distinct CDR3 sequences, approximately 24% detected once. The sequenced sample was CD4+ T cells sorted from PBMCs, obtained 4 to 6 days after vaccination. All receptors come from a man aged 50-60 years who received an inactivated influenza vaccine.

This clonotype was seen more than once but under ten times. V gene TRBV10-2 combines with J gene TRBJ2-3; 7 bases are shared with TRBD2. CDR1 and CDR2 from the germline V gene are WSHSY and SAAADI. V lost 6 bases, J lost 0 bases, and 3 bases stayed unmatched. This CDR3 comprises 14 residues. The CDR3, as DNA: TGCGCCAGCAGAGCGGGAAAGAGCACAGATACGCAGTATTTT. Translating gives CASRAGKSTDTQYF.

This chain joins TRBV20-1 and TRBJ2-7; 11 bases align to TRBD2. Trimming removed 6 bases from V and 7 bases from J; junction bases left unmatched: 11. In germline, CDR1 is DFQATT, CDR2 SNEGSKA (reference sequence). The CDR3 length is 14 residues. The CDR3 loop reads CSAGSSGRAGEQYF. CDR3 nucleotide sequence: TGCAGTGCCGGGAGTAGCGGGAGGGCCGGAGAGCAGTACTTC.

This clonotype was counted between two and nine times. CDR3 DNA sequence: TGTGCCAGCAGTTATCACCCTCAGCCCCAGCATTTT. This encodes CASSYHPQPQHF. The chain links TRBV6-2 or TRBV6-3 to TRBJ1-5, with D uncertain. With 3 bases removed from V and 6 bases from J, the gap between germline ends came to 6 bases. Per the germline V gene, CDR1 is MNHEY and CDR2 is SVGEGT. CDR3 length: 12 residues.

This clonotype came up once. The rearrangement joins TRBV7-9 to TRBJ2-7; no reliable D call. This CDR3 is 12 amino acids long. Per germline, CDR1 SEHNR and CDR2 FQNEAQ (reference sequence). The V end lost 1 base, the J end lost 9 bases, and 10 bases lay between the germline ends. CDR3 loop: CASSLGPAAQYF. DNA for the CDR3: TGTGCCAGCAGCTTAGGCCCGGCTGCGCAGTACTTC. Complete variable domain (other parts from reference TRBV7-9 and TRBJ2-7): DTGVSQNPRHKITKRGQNVTFRCDPISEHNRLYWYRQTLGQGPEFLTYFQNEAQLEKSRLLSDRFSAERPKGSFSTLEIQRTEQGDSAMYLCASSLGPAAQYFGPGTRLTVT.

The chain links TRBV5-1 to TRBJ2-6, with 9 bases identical to TRBD1. The CDR3 runs to 18 residues. Germline V CDR1 and CDR2: SGHRS, YFSETQ. The V and J ends lost 0 bases and 3 bases, in that order; junction bases with no gene match: 7. CDR3 residues: CASSLATGGGGGANVLTF. The CDR3 nucleotides read TGCGCCAGCAGCTTGGCTACAGGGGGCGGAGGTGGGGCCAACGTCCTGACTTTC.

This clonotype was found a few times. This chain joins TRBV20-1 and TRBJ2-1, with 8 nucleotides matching TRBD2. Germline lookup yields CDR1 DFQATT and CDR2 SNEGSKA (reference sequence). This CDR3 has 15 residues. Trimming took 0 bases from V and 4 from J; bases not matched to a gene: 5. The CDR3 DNA reads as TGCAGTGCTAGAGATCCGACGGGGGGGTACAATGAGCAGTTCTTC. The encoded protein is CSARDPTGGYNEQFF.

The V gene is TRBV7-6, the J gene TRBJ2-1; TRBD2 agrees at 10 bases. Germline CDR1 and CDR2: SGHVS and FNYEAQ. J lost 2 bases, V lost 2 bases, and 6 bases had no gene match. The CDR3 consists of 17 residues. For the CDR3, the DNA is TGTGCCAGCAGCTTAAGGACCGGGACTAGCGCCTACAATGAGCAGTTCTTC. This codes for CASSLRTGTSAYNEQFF.

The chain has TRBV7-2 and TRBJ2-1, with D perhaps assigned TRBD1 or TRBD2 (5 bases each). The CDR3 is made up of 15 amino acids. V lost 1 base and J lost 2, with 9 bases in between. Germline lookup yields CDR1 SGHTA and CDR2 FQGNSA. The CDR3 DNA reads as TGTGCCAGCAGCTTAGTCGAGGGGCCCTACAATGAGCAGTTCTTC. Translation gives CASSLVEGPYNEQFF.

The chain joins TRBV28 to TRBJ2-3; no clear D. Germline CDR1 MDHEN, CDR2 SYDVKM. V was pared by 8 bases and J by 2 bases, with 11 bases between. The CDR3 sequence is 13 residues long. The chain's CDR3 is CASRKEPTDTQYF. CDR3 coding DNA: TGTGCCAGCCGTAAGGAACCCACAGATACGCAGTATTTT.

The V gene is TRBV4-3, the J gene TRBJ2-4; perhaps TRBD1 as D (5 bases). This CDR3 is built from 18 residues. Germline lookup yields CDR1 LGHNA and CDR2 YSLEER. V lost 0 bases, J lost 1 base, and 16 bases lay in between. CDR3 sequence reads: CASSQDPAGSDAKNIQYF. CDR3 in DNA: TGCGCCAGCAGCCAAGATCCTGCAGGGTCGGATGCCAAAAACATTCAGTACTTC.

The gene calls are TRBV6-2 or TRBV6-3 and TRBJ1-1, with D unresolved. Trimming left V 2 bases short and J 6 bases short, with 10 bases between. CDR1 is MNHEY, CDR2 SVGEGT, per germline. This CDR3 spans 13 amino acids. DNA for the CDR3: TGTGCCAGCAGTTACACGGGGAAGGCTGAAGCTTTCTTT. Translation: CASSYTGKAEAFF.

The V and J genes are TRBV11-2 and TRBJ2-5; 9 positions agree with TRBD2. The CDR3 runs to 14 residues. Trimming removed 1 base from V and 6 bases from J; junction bases left unmatched: 3. The V gene's germline CDR1 is SGHAT and CDR2 FQNNGV. Written as DNA, the CDR3 is TGTGCCAGCAGCTTAGGCGGGGGGGTAAAGACCCAGTACTTC. It yields the protein CASSLGGGVKTQYF.

The table lists this clonotype with a count of one. DNA for the CDR3: TGTGCCAGCAGCACTACAGGGGGAAGGGGCAAAAACATTCAGTACTTC. Encoded protein: CASSTTGGRGKNIQYF. The rearrangement links TRBV7-8 to TRBJ2-4; 8 nucleotides line up with TRBD1. CDR1 and CDR2 (germline): SGHVS, FQNEAQ. The CDR3 loop spans 16 amino acids. With 5 bases clipped from V and 3 bases from J, the junction kept 9 bases outside the gene matches.

The chain is built from TRBV7-2 and TRBJ2-2; D gene uncertain. This CDR3 has 13 residues. Looked up from germline, CDR1 is SGHTA and CDR2 is FQGNSA. Deletions cut 5 bases from V and 8 bases from J, with 12 bases between. The CDR3 DNA reads TGTGCCAGCAGCGCCGACCTAGGTGGGGAGCTGTTTTTT. It yields the protein CASSADLGGELFF.

The chain has TRBV4-1 and TRBJ1-2, with no clear D. The CDR3 loop spans 12 amino acids. The germline V and J ends were trimmed by 1 base and 8 bases, with 8 bases remaining between them. The germline CDR1 and CDR2 sequences are MGHRA and YSYEKL. CDR3: CASSQATGGYTF. DNA for the CDR3: TGCGCCAGCAGCCAAGCAACGGGCGGCTACACCTTC.

The V gene is TRBV28, the J gene TRBJ1-5; possibly TRBD1 for D (6 bases). The germline CDR1 and CDR2 sequences are MDHEN and SYDVKM. CDR3 size: 15 residues. Trimming removed 1 base from V and 2 bases from J, with 9 bases in between. The CDR3 nucleotides are TGTGCCAGCAGTTTATTCAGGGGCGGCAATCAGCCCCAGCATTTT. It codes for CASSLFRGGNQPQHF.

The chain joins TRBV15 to TRBJ2-1; unclear D gene. This CDR3 is built from 12 residues. Germline CDR1 and CDR2: LNHNV and YYDKDF (reference sequence). Trimming pared 5 bases from V and 2 bases from J, leaving 4 bases between. CDR3 sequence: CATSGPYNEQFF. CDR3 nucleotides: TGTGCCACCAGCGGCCCCTACAATGAGCAGTTCTTC.

The chain recombines TRBV28 with TRBJ2-3; D remains ambiguous. CDR1 and CDR2 from the germline V gene are MDHEN and SYDVKM. The CDR3 loop spans 16 amino acids. V was trimmed by 6 bases and J by 3 bases, leaving 19 bases between them. DNA of the CDR3: TGTGCCAGCAGCCATTCTAATCTGGGTAGTACAGATACGCAGTATTTT. Translation gives CASSHSNLGSTDTQYF.

The J gene is TRBJ1-4, the V gene TRBV5-1, with D unclear. From germline, CDR1 is SGHRS and CDR2 YFSETQ. The ends were cut back, 5 bases at V and 3 bases at J, with 14 bases in the middle. This CDR3 spans 15 amino acids. This CDR3 reads CASRDLTRANEKLFF. The CDR3 bases are TGCGCCAGCAGGGACCTGACCCGGGCTAATGAAAAACTGTTTTTT.